The rows below give T cell receptor beta chains drawn from one sample of a study of blood T cell repertoires in COVID-19. Clones were sequenced by immunoSEQ multiplex PCR, and TCRdb holds only the in-frame ones, with some missing. This table has 35,000 to 40,000 clones, approximately 88% appearing once. Sequenced material: peripheral blood. These receptors all come from a man over 45 with active or convalescent COVID-19. The CDR3 runs from the conserved cysteine through the conserved F or W.

V gene,CDR3 protein
TRBV7-2,CASSPGMGLETQYF
TRBV6-5,CASTKTLPAYEQYF
TRBV5-6,CASSSTGTGNTIYF
TRBV11-2,CASSLSRDSYSGANVLTF
TRBV19,CASSIFHLTGSIGYTF
TRBV5-4,CASSLVSVGAGETQYF
TRBV19,CASNRGQQNTEAFF
TRBV7-6,CASSSRQGGTDTQYF
TRBV19,CASRSRSGTGNTIYF
TRBV4-1,CASSQEWQMNTEAFF
TRBV4-1,CASSQGTGEFYGYTF
TRBV20-1,CSAIGLEGYTF
TRBV10-2,CASSLQGDQPQHF
TRBV2,CASSRDGGNTEAFF
TRBV5-1,CASSLAFGDTQYF
TRBV3-1/TRBV3-2,CASSQVYRVDSTDTQYF
TRBV7-2,CASSPPFRNSGYEQYF
TRBV19,CASKAGANTGELFF
TRBV12-3/TRBV12-4,CASSLAENTEAFF
TRBV7-9,CASSLGTGEAFF
TRBV10-1,CASSESRDTQYF